The rows below give T cell receptor beta chains drawn from one sample of a study of blood T cell repertoires in COVID-19. Method: immunoSEQ multiplex PCR; TCRdb's copy keeps in-frame clones and lacks some. This table holds roughly 170,000 clones, approximately 82% found once. The sample comprised PBMCs or T cells enriched from blood (not recorded which). The receptors were gathered from a woman between 45 and 60 years old who had recovered from COVID-19. Each CDR3 is given with its conserved first and last residue. The order of the fields is clone size, D gene, J gene, V gene, CDR3 DNA, CDR3 protein. D genes are given only for firm matches. Size values are once, few and many counts, or a class for expanded clones, and some rows have none.

NA | NA | TRBJ1-6 | TRBV28 | TGTGCCAGCACTGGGCAGGTTAATTCACCCCTCCACTTT | CASTGQVNSPLHF
NA | NA | TRBJ1-3 | TRBV6-5 | TGTGCCAGCAGTACTGTCGCCCGGGGGGACTTATATTTT | CASSTVARGDLYF
NA | TRBD1 | TRBJ1-2 | TRBV5-1 | TGCGCCAGCAGCTACGGACAGGGTGGCGGCTACACCTTC | CASSYGQGGGYTF
NA | TRBD2 | TRBJ2-3 | TRBV5-1 | TGCGCCAGCAGACCGACAGGGACTAGCGGGAGCAATACGCAGTATTTT | CASRPTGTSGSNTQYF
NA | NA | TRBJ1-1 | TRBV19 | TGTGCCAGTGCAGGGGAGAACACTGAAGCTTTCTTT | CASAGENTEAFF
NA | NA | TRBJ1-1 | TRBV11-3 | TGTGCCAGCAGCTTGGGCAGGGCCACTGAAGCTTTCTTT | CASSLGRATEAFF
NA | NA | TRBJ1-2 | TRBV7-2 | TGTGCCAGCAGCTTAGTAACACAGGCCTATGGCTACACCTTC | CASSLVTQAYGYTF
NA | NA | TRBJ2-3 | TRBV4-3 | TGCGCCAGCAGCCAAGGAATTCGCCAGGCAGCAGATACGCAGTATTTT | CASSQGIRQAADTQYF
NA | NA | TRBJ1-4 | TRBV2 | TGTGCCAGCAGGGGGGCGAGTGAAAAACTGTTTTTT | CASRGASEKLFF
medium-sized | NA | TRBJ2-1 | TRBV6-2/TRBV6-3 | TGTGCCAGCAGTTACCGGGACTTCAATGAGCAGTTCTTC | CASSYRDFNEQFF
few | TRBD1 | TRBJ1-4 | TRBV5-1 | TGCGCCAGCCGGACAGGGATTAATGAAAAACTGTTTTTT | CASRTGINEKLFF
NA | NA | TRBJ1-1 | TRBV6-5 | TGTGCCAGCAAATTTGGGGGGGGGACTGAAGCTTTCTTT | CASKFGGGTEAFF
NA | NA | TRBJ2-3 | TRBV9 | TGTGCCAGCAGCCTCCTCCCATATAGCGGAAGCACAGATACGCAGTATTTT | CASSLLPYSGSTDTQYF
NA | NA | TRBJ1-5 | TRBV5-5 | TGTGCCAGCAGCGCCCGAGGGTCTTGGAATCAGCCCCAGCATTTT | CASSARGSWNQPQHF
NA | TRBD1 | TRBJ1-6 | TRBV7-2 | TGTGCCAGCAGCTTCGGAAGCTCGACAGGGGGTTCCTATAATTCACCCCTCCACTTT | CASSFGSSTGGSYNSPLHF
NA | TRBD1 | TRBJ1-5 | TRBV19 | TGTGCCAGTAGTATAAGTCGGGGACAGGGCACCGGGTTGTTGAATCAGCCCCAGCATTTT | CASSISRGQGTGLLNQPQHF
NA | NA | TRBJ1-1 | TRBV6-1 | TGTGCCAGCAGTGCGGCACTTCCACAGGGTCGAACTGAAGCTTTCTTT | CASSAALPQGRTEAFF
NA | TRBD1 | TRBJ1-5 | TRBV11-2 | TGTGCCAGCAGCTGGGGACAGGGGTCCAATCAGCCCCAGCATTTT | CASSWGQGSNQPQHF
once | NA | TRBJ2-3 | TRBV6-1 | TGTGCCAGCAGTCGGAGGGCCGGTGGGACAGATACGCAGTATTTT | CASSRRAGGTDTQYF
few | TRBD2 | TRBJ2-1 | TRBV3-1/TRBV3-2 | TGTGCCAGCAGCCATCAGGTGCGGGAGGGCCCCCTGTTCTTC | CASSHQVREGPLFF
NA | NA | TRBJ1-2 | TRBV5-1 | TGCGCCAGCAGCTTGGTTGCAAGGGGCGATGGCTACACCTTC | CASSLVARGDGYTF
NA | TRBD1 | TRBJ1-2 | TRBV7-2 | TGTGCCAGCAGCCCGGGGACAGGGAGGAGGAATGGCTACACCTTC | CASSPGTGRRNGYTF
once | TRBD1 | TRBJ1-1 | TRBV7-9 | TGTGCCAGCAGCCGGACGACAGGGTTGACTGAAGCTTTCTTT | CASSRTTGLTEAFF
NA | TRBD2 | TRBJ2-5 | TRBV29-1 | TGCAGCGTTGAGTTAGCGGGGGTCTGGGAGACCCAGTACTTC | CSVELAGVWETQYF
NA | NA | TRBJ2-3 | TRBV7-2 | TGTGCCAGCAGCCCCCGGGATACGCAGTATTTT | CASSPRDTQYF
NA | NA | TRBJ1-1 | TRBV11-3 | TGTGCCAGCAGCTTAGCTTTGTGGGGGCGGAACACTGAAGCTTTCTTT | CASSLALWGRNTEAFF
NA | TRBD1 | TRBJ1-5 | TRBV7-9 | TGTGCCAGCAGCAGGGGGCGGCGGCCCCAGCATTTT | CASSRGRRPQHF
NA | TRBD2 | TRBJ2-1 | TRBV24-1 | TGTGCCACCAGTGATTTCCAAAGGCGGGGGGTTAGCTCCTACAATGAGCAGTTCTTC | CATSDFQRRGVSSYNEQFF
NA | NA | TRBJ1-1 | TRBV14 | TGTGCCAGCAGAAAAACGGGGTTAGCCACTGAAGCTTTCTTT | CASRKTGLATEAFF
NA | TRBD1 | TRBJ1-6 | TRBV5-1 | TGCGCCAGCAGCACTACGGACAGGTCCCACTATAATTCACCCCTCCACTTT | CASSTTDRSHYNSPLHF
NA | TRBD2 | TRBJ2-1 | TRBV10-3 | TGTGCCATCAGTGATTCTTTGACTAGCGGTCCCCCCGGCAATGAGCAGTTCTTC | CAISDSLTSGPPGNEQFF
NA | NA | TRBJ2-5 | TRBV18 | TGTGCCAGCTCACCACCGCCTTCAGGTCCAGAGACCCAGTACTTC | CASSPPPSGPETQYF
NA | TRBD1 | TRBJ2-1 | TRBV18 | TGTGCCAGCTCACCTGAGGGACAGGTCTACAATGAGCAGTTCTTC | CASSPEGQVYNEQFF
NA | NA | TRBJ1-2 | TRBV5-6 | TGTGCCAGCAGCTTGGCCGGAAGCCTAGGCGGCTACACCTTC | CASSLAGSLGGYTF
NA | NA | TRBJ1-1 | TRBV7-3 | TGTGCCAGCAGCTCACATATGAACACTGAAGCTTTCTTT | CASSSHMNTEAFF
NA | TRBD1 | TRBJ2-3 | TRBV29-1 | TGCAGCGTAAATGCCGGGACAGGGGGCCGCACAGATACGCAGTATTTT | CSVNAGTGGRTDTQYF
NA | NA | TRBJ1-1 | TRBV19 | TGTGCCAGTAGAGGAACTATGGGGGCTTTGGGGACTGAAGCTTTCTTT | CASRGTMGALGTEAFF
once | NA | TRBJ1-2 | TRBV21-1 | TGTGCCAGCAGCCCCCAGGGGGCGGTTAATGGCTACACCTTC | CASSPQGAVNGYTF
once | NA | TRBJ2-3 | TRBV10-3 | TGTGCCATCAGTGGTCACTACCCTAATACGCAGTATTTT | CAISGHYPNTQYF
NA | NA | TRBJ1-4 | TRBV6-5 | TGTGCCAGCAGTTACTCTACAGCAACTAATGAAAAACTGTTTTTT | CASSYSTATNEKLFF
NA | NA | TRBJ2-1 | TRBV12-1 | TGTGCCAGCAGCTTGAGTGAGCGGGAGAAATCCAATGAGCAGTTCTTC | CASSLSEREKSNEQFF
NA | NA | TRBJ1-5 | TRBV7-2 | TGTGCCAGCAGCGCGGACTGGAGTCAGCCCCAGCATTTT | CASSADWSQPQHF
few | TRBD1 | TRBJ1-2 | TRBV27 | TGTGCCAGCAGTCCGGACAGGGACTATGGCTACACCTTC | CASSPDRDYGYTF
NA | TRBD1 | TRBJ1-5 | TRBV23-1 | TGCGCCAGCGGGAAACAGGGGGGAAGTAATCAGCCCCAGCATTTT | CASGKQGGSNQPQHF
NA | TRBD2 | TRBJ2-3 | TRBV5-1 | TGCGCCAGCAGCTCTGGGGGACTAGCGGGGATCACAGATACGCAGTATTTT | CASSSGGLAGITDTQYF
NA | TRBD2 | TRBJ2-5 | TRBV7-3 | TGTGCCAGCAGCTTAGCGGGGGGATCGAAGGTTCAAGAGACCCAGTACTTC | CASSLAGGSKVQETQYF
NA | TRBD2 | TRBJ2-2 | TRBV13 | TGTGCCAGCAGCTTAGTCGGCCTAGCGGGAGGCCAGAACACCGGGGAGCTGTTTTTT | CASSLVGLAGGQNTGELFF
NA | NA | TRBJ2-2 | TRBV30 | TGTGCCTGGAGGGGACAAGCCACCGGGGAGCTGTTTTTT | CAWRGQATGELFF
NA | TRBD1 | TRBJ1-3 | TRBV3-1/TRBV3-2 | TGTGCCAGCAGCCAAACAGGGGGGCGACGGTCCGGAAACACCATATATTTT | CASSQTGGRRSGNTIYF
few | NA | TRBJ1-3 | TRBV18 | TGTGCCAGCTCACCAGGTCGGCCTAGCTCTGGAAACACCATATATTTT | CASSPGRPSSGNTIYF
NA | NA | TRBJ2-5 | TRBV5-5 | TGTGCCAGCAGCACCTGGAGCACGGAGACCCAGTACTTC | CASSTWSTETQYF
few | NA | TRBJ1-3 | TRBV19 | TGTGCCAGTACTCAACCGAGGAGGGCTAGAGGAAACACCATATATTTT | CASTQPRRARGNTIYF
NA | TRBD1 | TRBJ1-2 | TRBV28 | TGTGCCAGCAGTTTACCATCTCCCGGACAGGGTATCACCTTC | CASSLPSPGQGITF
NA | NA | TRBJ2-5 | TRBV2 | TGTGCCAGCAGCCTGGAAGGGGGAAGAGAACAGACCCAGTACTTC | CASSLEGGREQTQYF
NA | TRBD2 | TRBJ2-2 | TRBV4-1 | TGCGCCAGCAGCCATTCTGGCCTAGCGGGAGTGGGGAGAAACACCGGGGAGCTGTTTTTT | CASSHSGLAGVGRNTGELFF
NA | TRBD2 | TRBJ2-1 | TRBV5-1 | TGCGCCAGCAGCTTTAGCGGGAGGGTCAATGAGCAGTTCTTC | CASSFSGRVNEQFF
NA | NA | TRBJ1-5 | TRBV7-2 | TGTGCCAGCAGTACTAGGGGGAATCAGCCCCAGCATTTT | CASSTRGNQPQHF